This TCR beta chain was observed in a study of graft-versus-host responses after intestinal transplantation. The CDR3 runs 15 residues. Germline assignment: CDR1 LGHNA and CDR2 YSLEER. J was trimmed by 4 bases and V by 0 bases; bases with no gene match: 3. The table came from immunoSEQ multiplex PCR; TCRdb's copy has only in-frame clones and leaves some out. Counted here are tens of thousands of clones, 90% to 95% occurring once; the ten biggest clones make up approximately 0.77%. The clonotype comes from a human patient who received an intestinal transplant, so some T cells may come from the graft donor. The specimen comprised PBMCs, sampled approximately ten weeks after intestinal transplant. The rearrangement uses TRBV4-3 and TRBJ1-2, with 9 bases identical to TRBD1. The CDR3 DNA is TGCGCCAGCAGCCAAGATCCGGACAGGGGCTATGGCTACACCTTC. Its translation is CASSQDPDRGYGYTF.